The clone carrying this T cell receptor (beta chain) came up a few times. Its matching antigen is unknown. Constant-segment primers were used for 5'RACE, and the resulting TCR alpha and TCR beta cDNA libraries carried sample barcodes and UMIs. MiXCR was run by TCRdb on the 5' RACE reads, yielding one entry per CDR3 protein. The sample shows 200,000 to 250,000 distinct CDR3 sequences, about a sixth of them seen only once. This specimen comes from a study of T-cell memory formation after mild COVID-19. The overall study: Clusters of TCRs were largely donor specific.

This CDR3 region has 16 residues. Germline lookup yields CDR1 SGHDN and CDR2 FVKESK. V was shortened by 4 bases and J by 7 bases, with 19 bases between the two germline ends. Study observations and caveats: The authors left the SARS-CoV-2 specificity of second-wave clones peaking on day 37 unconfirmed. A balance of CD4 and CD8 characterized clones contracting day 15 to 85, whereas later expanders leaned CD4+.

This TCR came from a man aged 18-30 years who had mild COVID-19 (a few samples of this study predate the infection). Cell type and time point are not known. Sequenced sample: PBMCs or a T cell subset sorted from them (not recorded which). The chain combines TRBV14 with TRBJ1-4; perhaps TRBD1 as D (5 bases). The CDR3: CASSLNPGDLGEKLFF. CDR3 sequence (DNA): TGTGCCAGCAGCCTAAACCCGGGGGACCTCGGTGAAAAACTGTTTTTT.